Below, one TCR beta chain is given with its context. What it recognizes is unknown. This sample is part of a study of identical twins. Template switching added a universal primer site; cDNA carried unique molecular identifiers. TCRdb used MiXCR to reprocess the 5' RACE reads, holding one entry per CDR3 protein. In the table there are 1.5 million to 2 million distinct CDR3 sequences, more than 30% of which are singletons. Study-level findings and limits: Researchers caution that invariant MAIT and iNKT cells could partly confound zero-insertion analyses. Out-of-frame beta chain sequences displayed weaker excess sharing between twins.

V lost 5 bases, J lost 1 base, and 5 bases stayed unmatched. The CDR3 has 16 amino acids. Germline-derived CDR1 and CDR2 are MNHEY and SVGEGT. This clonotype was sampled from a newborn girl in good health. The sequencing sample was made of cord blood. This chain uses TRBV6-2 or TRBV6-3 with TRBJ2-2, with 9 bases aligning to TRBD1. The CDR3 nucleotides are TGTGCCAGCAGTCTACACAGGGGGCTGAACACCGGGGAGCTGTTTTTT. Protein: CASSLHRGLNTGELFF.